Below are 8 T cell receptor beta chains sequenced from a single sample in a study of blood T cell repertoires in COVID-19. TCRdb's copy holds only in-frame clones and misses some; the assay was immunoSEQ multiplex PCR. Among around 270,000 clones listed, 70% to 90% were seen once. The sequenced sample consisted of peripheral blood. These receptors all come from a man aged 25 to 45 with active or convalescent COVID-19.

The CDR3, as DNA: TGTGCCAGCAGCCAGTATTCCGGACAGGGGGCTGTAGCTTTCTTT. Its protein is CASSQYSGQGAVAFF. V is TRBV14 and J is TRBJ1-1; TRBD1 aligns across 11 bases. Germline CDR1 is SGHDN and CDR2 is FVKESK. V trimming: 3 bases; J trimming: 10 bases; junction bases outside the gene matches: 10. This CDR3 contains 15 residues.

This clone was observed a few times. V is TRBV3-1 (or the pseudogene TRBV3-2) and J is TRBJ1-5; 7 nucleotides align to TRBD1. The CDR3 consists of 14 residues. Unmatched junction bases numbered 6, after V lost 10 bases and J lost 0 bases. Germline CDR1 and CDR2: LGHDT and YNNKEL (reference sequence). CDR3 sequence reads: CATGQPYSNQPQHF. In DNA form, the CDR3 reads TGTGCCACGGGACAGCCATATAGCAATCAGCCCCAGCATTTT.

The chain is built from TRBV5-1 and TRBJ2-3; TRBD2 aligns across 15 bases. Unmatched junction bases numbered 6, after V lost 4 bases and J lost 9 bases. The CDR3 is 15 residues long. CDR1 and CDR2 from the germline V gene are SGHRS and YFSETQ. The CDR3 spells CASSGGTSGGTTQYF. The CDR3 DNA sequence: TGCGCCAGCAGCGGCGGGACTAGCGGGGGGACAACGCAGTATTTT.

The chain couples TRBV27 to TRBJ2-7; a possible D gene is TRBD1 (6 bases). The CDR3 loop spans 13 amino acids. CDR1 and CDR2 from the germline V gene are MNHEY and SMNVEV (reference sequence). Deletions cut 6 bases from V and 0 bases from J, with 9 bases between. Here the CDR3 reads CASRPGHSYEQYF. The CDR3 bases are TGTGCCAGCAGACCGGGACACTCCTACGAGCAGTACTTC.

CDR3 nucleotide sequence: TGTGCCAGCAGTTTCGGACAGGCGGGGAACACTGAAGCTTTCTTT. Translation: CASSFGQAGNTEAFF. The chain joins TRBV6-5 to TRBJ1-1; 7 bases fit TRBD1. The CDR3 extends over 15 amino acids. In germline, CDR1 is MNHEY, CDR2 SVGAGI. V lost 4 bases to trimming and J lost 1 base; unmatched junction nucleotides: 6.

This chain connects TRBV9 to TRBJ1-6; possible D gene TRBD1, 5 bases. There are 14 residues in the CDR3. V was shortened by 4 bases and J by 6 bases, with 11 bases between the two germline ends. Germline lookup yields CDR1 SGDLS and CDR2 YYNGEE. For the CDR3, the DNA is TGTGCCAGCAGCACCCGACAGAGTAATTCACCCCTCCACTTT. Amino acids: CASSTRQSNSPLHF.

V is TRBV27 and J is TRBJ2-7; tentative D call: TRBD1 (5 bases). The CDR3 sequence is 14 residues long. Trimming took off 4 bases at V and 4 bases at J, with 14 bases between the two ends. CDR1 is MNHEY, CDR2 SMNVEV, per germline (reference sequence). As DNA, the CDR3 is TGTGCCAGCAGTTATATCAGGGTGGGGTACGAGCAGTACTTC. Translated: CASSYIRVGYEQYF.

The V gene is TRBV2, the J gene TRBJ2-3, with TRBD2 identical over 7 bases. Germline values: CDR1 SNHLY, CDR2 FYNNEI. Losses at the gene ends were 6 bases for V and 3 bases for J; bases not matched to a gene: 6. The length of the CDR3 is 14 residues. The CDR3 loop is CASRRAGETDTQYF. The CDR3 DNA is TGTGCCAGCAGGCGCGCGGGGGAGACAGATACGCAGTATTTT.